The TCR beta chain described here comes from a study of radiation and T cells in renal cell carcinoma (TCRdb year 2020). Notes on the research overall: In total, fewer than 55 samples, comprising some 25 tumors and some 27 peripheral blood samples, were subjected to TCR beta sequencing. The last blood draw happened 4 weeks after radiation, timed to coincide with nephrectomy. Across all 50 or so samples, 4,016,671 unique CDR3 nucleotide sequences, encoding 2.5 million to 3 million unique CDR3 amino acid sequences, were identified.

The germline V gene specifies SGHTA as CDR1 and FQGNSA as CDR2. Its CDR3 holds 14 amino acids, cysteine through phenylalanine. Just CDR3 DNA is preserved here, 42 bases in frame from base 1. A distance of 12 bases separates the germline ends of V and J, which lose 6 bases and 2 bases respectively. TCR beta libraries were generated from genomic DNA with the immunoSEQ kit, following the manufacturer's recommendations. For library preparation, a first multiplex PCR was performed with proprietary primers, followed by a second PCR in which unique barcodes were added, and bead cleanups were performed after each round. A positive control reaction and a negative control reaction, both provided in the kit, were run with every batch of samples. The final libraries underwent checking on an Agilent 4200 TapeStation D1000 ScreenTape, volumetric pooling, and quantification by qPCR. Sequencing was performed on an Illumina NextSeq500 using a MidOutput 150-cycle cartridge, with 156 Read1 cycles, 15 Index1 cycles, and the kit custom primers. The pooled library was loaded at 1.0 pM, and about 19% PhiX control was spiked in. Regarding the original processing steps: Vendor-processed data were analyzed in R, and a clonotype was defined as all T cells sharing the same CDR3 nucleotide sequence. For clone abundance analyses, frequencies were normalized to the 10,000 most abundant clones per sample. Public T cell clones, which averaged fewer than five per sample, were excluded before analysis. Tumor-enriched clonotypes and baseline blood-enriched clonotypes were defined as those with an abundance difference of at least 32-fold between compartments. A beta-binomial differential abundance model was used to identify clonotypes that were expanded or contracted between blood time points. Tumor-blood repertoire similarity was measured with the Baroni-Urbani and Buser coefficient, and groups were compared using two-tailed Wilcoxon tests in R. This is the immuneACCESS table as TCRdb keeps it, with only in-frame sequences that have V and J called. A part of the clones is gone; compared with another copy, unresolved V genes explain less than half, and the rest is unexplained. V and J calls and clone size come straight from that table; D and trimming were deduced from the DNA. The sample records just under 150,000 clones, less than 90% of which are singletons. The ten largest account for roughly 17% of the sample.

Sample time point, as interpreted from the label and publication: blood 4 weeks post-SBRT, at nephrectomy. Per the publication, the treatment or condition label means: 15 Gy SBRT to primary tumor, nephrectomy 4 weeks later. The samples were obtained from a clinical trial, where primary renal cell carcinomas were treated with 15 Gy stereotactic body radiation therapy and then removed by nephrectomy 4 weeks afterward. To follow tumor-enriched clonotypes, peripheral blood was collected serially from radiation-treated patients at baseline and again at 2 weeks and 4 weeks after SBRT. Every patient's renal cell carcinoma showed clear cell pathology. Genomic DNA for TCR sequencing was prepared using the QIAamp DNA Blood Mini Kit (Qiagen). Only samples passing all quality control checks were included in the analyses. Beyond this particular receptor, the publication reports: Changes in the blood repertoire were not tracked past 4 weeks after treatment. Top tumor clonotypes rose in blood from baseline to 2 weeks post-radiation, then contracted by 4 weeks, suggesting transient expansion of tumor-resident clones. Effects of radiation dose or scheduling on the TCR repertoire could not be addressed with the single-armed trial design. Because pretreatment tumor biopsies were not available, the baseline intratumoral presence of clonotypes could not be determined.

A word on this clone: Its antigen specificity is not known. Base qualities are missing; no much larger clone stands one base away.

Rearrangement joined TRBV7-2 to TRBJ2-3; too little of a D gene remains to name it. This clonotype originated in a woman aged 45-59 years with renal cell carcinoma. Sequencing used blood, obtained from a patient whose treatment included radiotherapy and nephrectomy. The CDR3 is CASSLRRYTDTQYF. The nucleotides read TGTGCCAGCAGTCTCCGGCGGTACACAGATACGCAGTATTTT.